The 14 T cell receptor beta chains listed next were all sequenced from one sample in a study of CD8 T cells in Susac syndrome. Reverse transcription of about 0.45 to 1 ug RNA was performed with random hexamers. Each CDR3 protein gets one entry after TCRdb re-called the immunoSEQ multiplex PCR reads with MiXCR. Counted here are more than 150,000 distinct CDR3 sequences, roughly 95% occurring once; the ten biggest clones make up 0.15%. Sequencing used CD8+ T cells from PBMCs. Receptor source: a human donor with multiple sclerosis.

This chain links TRBV29-1 with TRBJ1-1, with D uncertain. The CDR3 is 11 residues long. In germline, CDR1 is SQVTM, CDR2 ANQGSEA. V was shortened by 3 bases and J by 12 bases, with 14 bases between the two germline ends. CDR3 in amino acids: CSVDRRWGTFF. The CDR3 DNA is TGCAGCGTTGACAGGCGGTGGGGAACTTTCTTT.

Here the CDR3 reads CASSYQYEQYF. The DNA of the CDR3 is TGTGCCAGCAGTTACCAATACGAGCAGTACTTC. This rearrangement joins TRBV6-5 to TRBJ2-7; D call uncertain. The V gene lost 2 bases and the J gene lost 4 bases, with 3 bases spanning the gap. Germline loops: CDR1 MNHEY, CDR2 SVGAGI. This CDR3 contains 11 residues.

The genes are TRBV6-5 and TRBJ1-1; D call uncertain. CDR1 MNHEY and CDR2 SVGAGI come from the germline V gene. The germline V and J ends were trimmed by 2 bases and 5 bases, with 15 bases remaining between them. CDR3 length equals 15 residues. CDR3: CASSYQTPMGTEAFF. CDR3 DNA sequence: TGTGCCAGCAGTTACCAGACACCAATGGGGACTGAAGCTTTCTTT.

The genes are TRBV3-1 and TRBJ2-1; 7 bases are shared with TRBD2. Germline values: CDR1 LGHDT, CDR2 YNNKEL (reference sequence). The V segment lost 0 bases and the J segment 7 bases; nucleotides outside the gene matches: 3. The CDR3 is 14 amino acids. This chain's CDR3 is CASSQDGRENEQFF. The CDR3 DNA follows: TGTGCCAGCAGCCAAGATGGGCGGGAGAATGAGCAGTTCTTC.

The chain uses TRBV30 and TRBJ2-1, with D unclear. The CDR3 length is 14 residues. The germline V gene encodes CDR1 GTSNPN and CDR2 SVGIG (reference sequence). The V gene lost 5 bases and the J gene lost 3 bases, with 14 bases spanning the gap. The CDR3 bases are TGTGCCTGGGGCGTCGTTGGTTACTACAATGAGCAGTTCTTC. It codes for CAWGVVGYYNEQFF.

The chain combines TRBV15 with TRBJ1-1; D possibly corresponds to TRBD1 (5 bases). This CDR3 region has 18 residues. V was cut by 0 bases and J by 4 bases, with 21 bases left in between. CDR1 LNHNV and CDR2 YYDKDF come from the germline V gene (reference sequence). This CDR3 is CATSRDGQGRSRGTEAFF. In DNA, the CDR3 is TGTGCCACCAGCAGAGATGGACAAGGAAGGTCGCGCGGCACTGAAGCTTTCTTT.

The gene calls are TRBV30 and TRBJ2-1, with D tentatively TRBD1 or TRBD2 (5 bases each). Germline V lookup: CDR1 GTSNPN, CDR2 SVGIG (reference sequence). V dropped 0 bases and J dropped 3 bases, with 9 bases sitting between them. The CDR3 runs to 14 residues. The CDR3 loop reads CAWSVTGGYNEQFF. In DNA, the CDR3 is TGTGCCTGGAGTGTCACTGGGGGCTACAATGAGCAGTTCTTC.

This clonotype appeared a single time. The chain has TRBV29-1 and TRBJ2-5; 7 nucleotides align to TRBD1. The CDR3 runs to 14 residues. V gave up 7 bases and J gave up 4 bases; unmatched junction bases: 12. Looked up from germline, CDR1 is SQVTM and CDR2 is ANQGSEA. CDR3: CSATGVGVGETQYF. CDR3 DNA: TGCAGCGCTACAGGGGTCGGAGTAGGAGAGACCCAGTACTTC.

The chain has TRBV7-6 and TRBJ2-1; TRBD2 matches at 13 bases. The CDR3 sequence is 17 residues long. The trim removed 5 bases at V and 7 bases at J, leaving 11 bases unmatched. The germline V gene has CDR1 SGHVS and CDR2 FNYEAQ. Here the CDR3 DNA reads TGTGCCAGCAGCCCGGGGACTAGCGGGACGGGTAATAATGAGCAGTTCTTC. It is translated as CASSPGTSGTGNNEQFF.

The chain employs TRBV15 and TRBJ1-5; D is perhaps TRBD1 (5 bases). The CDR3 extends over 14 amino acids. Trimming took 0 bases from V and 6 from J, leaving 9 bases between them. Germline CDR1 and CDR2: LNHNV and YYDKDF (reference sequence). The CDR3 DNA sequence: TGTGCCACCAGCAGAGATCAGGGAATTCAGCCCCAGCATTTT. Its translation: CATSRDQGIQPQHF.

The V gene is TRBV6-2 or TRBV6-3, the J gene TRBJ1-5; no definite D call. Germline V gene lookup returns CDR1 MNHEY and CDR2 SVGEGT. Trimming cost V 0 bases and J 7 bases, with 10 bases left between them. The CDR3 extends over 14 amino acids. This chain's CDR3 is CASSYSWGGQPQHF. DNA for the CDR3: TGTGCCAGCAGTTACTCTTGGGGAGGGCAGCCCCAGCATTTT.

The V call is TRBV6-5, the J call TRBJ2-2; unclear D gene. Germline V CDR1 and CDR2: MNHEY, SVGAGI. Trimming took 2 bases from V and 3 from J, leaving 13 bases between them. CDR3 size: 16 residues. The CDR3 region is CASSYDVTIDTGELFF. CDR3 in DNA: TGTGCCAGCAGTTACGACGTAACAATTGACACCGGGGAGCTGTTTTTT.

This chain uses TRBV7-9 with TRBJ2-3; D is ambiguous. Germline values: CDR1 SEHNR, CDR2 FQNEAQ (reference sequence). The CDR3 sequence is 13 residues long. V was trimmed by 5 bases and J by 4 bases, leaving 10 bases between them. CDR3 nucleotide sequence: TGTGCCAGCAGCCCAACTCTGGCAGATACGCAGTATTTT. Translation gives CASSPTLADTQYF.

The rearrangement joins TRBV4-2 to TRBJ2-3; the D gene is possibly TRBD2 (5 bases). The CDR3 length is 14 residues. The V gene's germline CDR1 is LGHNA and CDR2 YNFKEQ. Trimming stripped 5 bases from V and 1 base from J, with 10 bases between. The CDR3 protein is CASSGGLGTDTQYF. The CDR3 region has the DNA TGTGCCAGCAGCGGCGGGCTTGGCACAGATACGCAGTATTTT.